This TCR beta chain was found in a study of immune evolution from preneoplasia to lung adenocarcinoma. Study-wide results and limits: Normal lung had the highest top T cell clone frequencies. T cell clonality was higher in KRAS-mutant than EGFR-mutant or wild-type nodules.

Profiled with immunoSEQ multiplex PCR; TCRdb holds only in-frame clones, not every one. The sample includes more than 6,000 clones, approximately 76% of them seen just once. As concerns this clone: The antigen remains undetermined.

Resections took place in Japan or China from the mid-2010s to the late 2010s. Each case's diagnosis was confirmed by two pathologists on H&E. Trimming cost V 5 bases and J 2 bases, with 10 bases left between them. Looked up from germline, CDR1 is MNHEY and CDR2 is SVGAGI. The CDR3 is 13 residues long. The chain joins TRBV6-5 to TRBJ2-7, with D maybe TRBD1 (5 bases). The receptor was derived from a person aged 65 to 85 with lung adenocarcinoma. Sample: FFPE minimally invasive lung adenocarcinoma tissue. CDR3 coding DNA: TGTGCCAGCAGTACTGACAGAACCTACGAGCAGTACTTC. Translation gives CASSTDRTYEQYF.